The 24 T cell receptor beta chains below all came from one sample that was sequenced in a study of cytomegalovirus exposure and HLA in healthy donors. PCR employed 60 Vbeta and 13 Jbeta primers. This table comes from immunoSEQ multiplex PCR, and its TCRdb copy is limited to in-frame clones, with some not included. The sample lists some 120,000 clones; around 76% were seen once. The sample was PBMCs. The receptors were sampled from a woman aged 35 to 49 in good health and CMV-seropositive.

The chain recombines TRBV19 with TRBJ1-5, with a tentative D call TRBD1 (6 bases). The CDR3 consists of 15 residues. The germline gives CDR1 LNHDA, CDR2 SQIVND (reference sequence). The ends were cut back, 7 bases at V and 1 base at J, with 14 bases in the middle. The CDR3 DNA follows: TGTGCCAGTACCTGGACAGTCATGAGCAATCAGCCCCAGCATTTT. Amino acids: CASTWTVMSNQPQHF.

The V call is TRBV2, the J call TRBJ2-7; 9 bases match TRBD1. CDR3 length equals 13 residues. CDR1 is SNHLY and CDR2 is FYNNEI in the germline V gene. The junction had 4 bases not matched to a gene; V was cut back by 8 bases and J by 2 bases. The CDR3 sequence: CASGGDRAYEQYF. In DNA, the CDR3 is TGTGCCAGCGGTGGGGACAGGGCCTACGAGCAGTACTTC.

The chain uses TRBV5-1 and TRBJ1-2; D possibly corresponds to TRBD1 (5 bases). The CDR3 totals 13 residues. V lost 6 bases and J lost 8, with 17 bases in between. Looked up from germline, CDR1 is SGHRS and CDR2 is YFSETQ. Written as DNA, the CDR3 is TGCGCCAGCACCCCGGGGGGAGTCGGGGGCTACACCTTC. Encoded protein: CASTPGGVGGYTF.

This chain joins TRBV2 and TRBJ1-2; D gene unclear. The V gene lost 6 bases and the J gene lost 4 bases, with 12 bases spanning the gap. The CDR3 is 13 residues long. The germline V gene has CDR1 SNHLY and CDR2 FYNNEI. CDR3 amino acids: CASSSDGVYGYTF. The CDR3 nucleotides read TGTGCCAGCAGCTCGGACGGGGTCTATGGCTACACCTTC.

The genes are TRBV5-4 and TRBJ2-7; D might be TRBD1 (5 bases). This CDR3 is 13 amino acids long. Trimming shortened V by 1 base and J by 2 bases, and 7 bases separated the two germline ends. Germline CDR1 is SGHNT and CDR2 is YYREEE (reference sequence). CDR3 region: CASSLTGTYEQYF. CDR3 sequence (DNA): TGTGCCAGCAGCTTGACAGGAACCTACGAGCAGTACTTC.

This clone was seen more than once but under ten times. This chain uses TRBV19 with TRBJ1-1; the D gene is possibly TRBD1 (6 bases). The CDR3 totals 15 residues. CDR1 and CDR2 (germline): LNHDA, SQIVND (reference sequence). V lost 7 bases, J lost 8 bases, and 23 bases lay in between. CDR3 residues: CASTRLTGGFREAFF. The CDR3 region has the DNA TGTGCCAGTACCCGTTTGACAGGAGGTTTTCGCGAAGCTTTCTTT.

The chain joins TRBV6-5 to TRBJ1-2; possible D gene TRBD1, 5 bases. V dropped 6 bases and J dropped 8 bases, with 16 bases sitting between them. Germline loops: CDR1 MNHEY, CDR2 SVGAGI. This CDR3 region has 13 residues. CDR3 loop: CASSPSGVRGYTF. The DNA of the CDR3 is TGTGCCAGCAGCCCTTCGGGGGTGAGAGGCTACACCTTC.

The chain uses TRBV30 and TRBJ1-1, with a tentative D call TRBD1 (6 bases). V was clipped by 4 bases and J by 7 bases, with 10 bases between them. The germline V gene has CDR1 GTSNPN and CDR2 SVGIG (reference sequence). This CDR3 spans 11 amino acids. The CDR3 nucleotides are TGTGCCTGGACCGGACAGATTGAAGCTTTCTTT. Protein product: CAWTGQIEAFF.

About this clone: The sample has other DNA sequences that encode this CDR3 too. The chain uses TRBV19 and TRBJ1-5; possibly TRBD1 for D (5 bases). There are 14 residues in the CDR3. Trimming removed 5 bases at V and 4 bases at J, with 12 bases between. Germline CDR1 LNHDA, CDR2 SQIVND (reference sequence). In DNA form, the CDR3 reads TGTGCCAGTAGTGGCACCGGGGGGAATCAGCCCCAGCATTTT. Protein product: CASSGTGGNQPQHF.

The chain couples TRBV25-1 to TRBJ1-1, with D maybe TRBD1 (6 bases). Trimming took off 2 bases at V and 1 base at J, with 11 bases between the two ends. This CDR3 has 15 residues. From germline, CDR1 is MGHDK and CDR2 SYGVNS. For the CDR3, the DNA is TGTGCCAGCAGTGAAATCGACAGGCAGAACACTGAAGCTTTCTTT. Its translation: CASSEIDRQNTEAFF.

The rearrangement joins TRBV5-1 to TRBJ2-7, with a possible D match to TRBD1 (5 bases). Germline loops: CDR1 SGHRS, CDR2 YFSETQ. Trimming took off 0 bases at V and 4 bases at J, with 17 bases between the two ends. The CDR3 totals 16 residues. The CDR3 DNA reads as TGCGCCAGCAGCTTGGTGCAGGGATTTATGTTATACGAGCAGTACTTC. Its translation: CASSLVQGFMLYEQYF.

The V call is TRBV7-8, the J call TRBJ1-5; 8 nucleotides line up with TRBD1. The germline V gene has CDR1 SGHVS and CDR2 FQNEAQ. With 1 base clipped from V and 6 bases from J, the junction kept 8 bases outside the gene matches. The CDR3 has 16 residues. CDR3 bases: TGTGCCAGCAGCTTAGACACAGGGGGAAGAGGTCAGCCCCAGCATTTT. Protein: CASSLDTGGRGQPQHF.

The chain is built from TRBV5-6 and TRBJ1-6; TRBD1 agrees at 7 bases. The CDR3 covers 14 residues. Germline CDR1 reads SGHDT; CDR2 reads YYEEEE. J was trimmed by 4 bases and V by 4 bases; bases with no gene match: 2. CDR3 sequence reads: CASSLGQYNSPLHF. CDR3 DNA sequence: TGTGCCAGCAGCCTGGGACAGTATAATTCACCCCTCCACTTT.

CDR3 nucleotides: TGTGCCAGCAGCTTTGACCGAGACTTCTACGAGCAGTACTTC. It translates to CASSFDRDFYEQYF. The V gene is TRBV7-9, the J gene TRBJ2-7; D gene unclear. The V end lost 3 bases, the J end lost 3 bases, and 12 bases lay between the germline ends. Germline assignment: CDR1 SEHNR and CDR2 FQNEAQ (reference sequence). CDR3 length: 14 amino acids. The entire variable domain, with the rest obtained from reference TRBV7-9 and TRBJ2-7, is as follows: DTGVSQNPRHKITKRGQNVTFRCDPISEHNRLYWYRQTLGQGPEFLTYFQNEAQLEKSRLLSDRFSAERPKGSFSTLEIQRTEQGDSAMYLCASSFDRDFYEQYFGPGTRLTVT.

CDR3 in DNA: TGTGCCAGCAGTGAAGCGGGACTAGCGGGGGGGTATTACAATGAGCAGTTCTTC. Its protein product is CASSEAGLAGGYYNEQFF. The V and J genes are TRBV6-1 and TRBJ2-1; 16 bases match TRBD2. Trimming took 0 bases from V and 4 from J; bases not matched to a gene: 3. Per the germline V gene, CDR1 is MNHNS and CDR2 is SASEGT. The CDR3 consists of 18 residues.

This clone appeared a few times. The chain is built from TRBV6-5 and TRBJ1-1, with a possible D match to TRBD1 (6 bases). V lost 8 bases and J lost 2, with 9 bases in between. Germline V gene sequence: CDR1 MNHEY, CDR2 SVGAGI. This CDR3 comprises 12 residues. CDR3 DNA: TGTGCCAGCCGGGGACAAAACACTGAAGCTTTCTTT. This encodes CASRGQNTEAFF.

The chain links TRBV27 to TRBJ1-1; D is unresolved. The CDR3 contains 14 residues. The V end was cut by 3 bases, the J end by 4 bases, with 12 bases between. Germline CDR1 is MNHEY and CDR2 is SMNVEV (reference sequence). The DNA of the CDR3 is TGTGCCAGCAGTTTTAGAGGGCTTGGCACTGAAGCTTTCTTT. It specifies CASSFRGLGTEAFF.

The chain links TRBV10-3 to TRBJ1-3; TRBD1 matches at 8 bases. Trimming took 6 bases from V and 0 from J; bases not matched to a gene: 4. The CDR3 loop spans 15 amino acids. Germline values: CDR1 ENHRY, CDR2 SYGVKD. CDR3 sequence (DNA): TGTGCCATCAGCCTGGGACAGGCCTCTGGAAACACCATATATTTT. Encoded protein: CAISLGQASGNTIYF.

The CDR3 reads CASRLGRGNTEAFF. The CDR3 DNA sequence: TGTGCCAGCAGACTGGGCAGGGGAAACACTGAAGCTTTCTTT. The chain employs TRBV7-9 and TRBJ1-1; D is possibly TRBD1 (6 bases). CDR3 length: 14 amino acids. The V and J ends lost 6 bases and 2 bases respectively, with 13 bases between them. CDR1 is SEHNR, CDR2 FQNEAQ, per germline (reference sequence).

This clone was detected a few times. CDR3 residues: CATPKRAGGRDTGELFF. Written as DNA, the CDR3 is TGTGCCACCCCAAAAAGAGCGGGGGGGCGGGACACCGGGGAGCTGTTTTTT. The V gene is TRBV19, the J gene TRBJ2-2, with 10 nucleotides matching TRBD2. Germline V lookup: CDR1 LNHDA, CDR2 SQIVND (reference sequence). The CDR3 runs to 17 residues. V was clipped by 10 bases and J by 3 bases; unmatched bases: 14.

The V and J genes are TRBV4-1 and TRBJ1-5; 7 nucleotides match TRBD1. The CDR3 totals 16 residues. Germline V gene data show CDR1 as MGHRA and CDR2 as YSYEKL. Trimming removed 0 bases from V and 3 bases from J; junction bases left unmatched: 5. The DNA for the CDR3 is TGCGCCAGCAGCCAAGATCGGACAGGTATCAATCAGCCCCAGCATTTT. It encodes CASSQDRTGINQPQHF.

The chain employs TRBV6-5 and TRBJ2-7; 14 bases fit TRBD2. The germline gives CDR1 MNHEY, CDR2 SVGAGI. The CDR3 contains 15 residues. After removal of 6 bases from V and 4 bases from J, the junction contained 5 bases not matched to a gene. Here the CDR3 reads CASSPGTSGGYEQYF. The CDR3 coding sequence is TGTGCCAGCAGCCCGGGGACTAGCGGGGGTTACGAGCAGTACTTC.

There are many counts of this clone. J is TRBJ1-1 and V is TRBV5-1; maybe TRBD1 (5 bases). Germline CDR1 reads SGHRS; CDR2 reads YFSETQ. The CDR3 contains 13 residues. V was cut by 6 bases and J by 4 bases, with 13 bases left in between. The CDR3 nucleotides read TGCGCCAGCACCAGGCAGGGAGGCACTGAAGCTTTCTTT. Its protein is CASTRQGGTEAFF. Full variable domain (remainder filled in from reference TRBV5-1 and TRBJ1-1): KAGVTQTPRYLIKTRGQQVTLSCSPISGHRSVSWYQQTPGQGLQFLFEYFSETQRNKGNFPGRFSGRQFSNSRSEMNVSTLELGDSALYLCASTRQGGTEAFFGQGTRLTVV.

V gene TRBV7-9 combines with J gene TRBJ1-4; the D is unclear. The ends were cut back, 2 bases at V and 1 base at J, with 5 bases in the middle. Germline CDR1 SEHNR, CDR2 FQNEAQ (reference sequence). This CDR3 is 14 amino acids long. Written as DNA, the CDR3 is TGTGCCAGCAGCTTAACGGGAACTAATGAAAAACTGTTTTTT. Its translation is CASSLTGTNEKLFF.